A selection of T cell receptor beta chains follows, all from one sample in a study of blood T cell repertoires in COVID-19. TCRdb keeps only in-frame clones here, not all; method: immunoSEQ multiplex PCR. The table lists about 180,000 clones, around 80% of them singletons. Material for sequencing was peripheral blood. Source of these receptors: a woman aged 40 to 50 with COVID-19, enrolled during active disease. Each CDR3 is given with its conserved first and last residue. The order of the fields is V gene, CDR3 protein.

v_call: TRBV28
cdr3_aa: CASSSQNQPQHF

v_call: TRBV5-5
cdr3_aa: CASSLEGGNTEAFF

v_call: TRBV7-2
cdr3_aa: CASSLGGTHNEKLFF

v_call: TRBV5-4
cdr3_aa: CASSGGTGQPQHF

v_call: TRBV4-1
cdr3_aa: CASSQGLRTGGRHPYGYTF

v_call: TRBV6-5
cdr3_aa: CASSLTGANYGYTF

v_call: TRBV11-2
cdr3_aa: CASSRYEQYF

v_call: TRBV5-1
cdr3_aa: CASSPGGSNTGELFF

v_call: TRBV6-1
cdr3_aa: CASSEKGEGEAFF

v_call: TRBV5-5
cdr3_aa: CASSLVAYEQYF

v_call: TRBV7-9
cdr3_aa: CASSLGVEPLHF

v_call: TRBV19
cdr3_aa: CASSFGQGGGEQYF

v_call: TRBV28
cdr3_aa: CASSLILNSVGGATGELFF

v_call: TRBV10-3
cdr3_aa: CAISEKGQGYGYTF

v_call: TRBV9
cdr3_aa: CASSVAGGYGYTF

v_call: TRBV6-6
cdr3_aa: CASSYSGQSYEQYF

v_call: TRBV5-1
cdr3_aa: CASSLEASGTVSYNEQFF

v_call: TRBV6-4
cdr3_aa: CASSYLGTSGIVAYNEQFF

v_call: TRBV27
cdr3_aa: CATSGLSTSNEQFF

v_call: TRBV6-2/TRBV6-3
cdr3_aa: CASSYLQANTEAFF

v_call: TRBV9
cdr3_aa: CASSVTPGQGREQYF

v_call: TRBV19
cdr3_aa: CASPGREGGYEQYF

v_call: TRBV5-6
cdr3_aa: CASSLWAGELFF

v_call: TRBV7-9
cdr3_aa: CASTSLAGVPDTQYF

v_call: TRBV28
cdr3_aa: CASSLPQQVNYGYTF

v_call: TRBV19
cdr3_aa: CASSIPGDFGNTIYF

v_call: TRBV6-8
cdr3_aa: CASSLSRKPGDEQYF

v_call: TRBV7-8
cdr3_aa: CASSFISGSGMNTEAFF

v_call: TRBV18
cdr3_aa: CASSPPGQGKNSPLHF

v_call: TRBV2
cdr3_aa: CASKIRTSNTGELFF

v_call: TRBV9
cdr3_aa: CASSRNRDKGFTDTQYF

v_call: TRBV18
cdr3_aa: CASSPEGREKLFF

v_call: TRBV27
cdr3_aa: CASSLRVYGYTF

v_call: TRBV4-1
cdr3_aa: CASSQPTRTGNYGYTF

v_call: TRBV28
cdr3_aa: CASSFGQGSYEQYF

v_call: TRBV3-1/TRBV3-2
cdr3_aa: CASSHGQTGYGYTF

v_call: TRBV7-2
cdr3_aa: CASSLGGRNEQYF

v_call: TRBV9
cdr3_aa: CASSVGWGEAFF

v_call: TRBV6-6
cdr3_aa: CASSYEGVSGNTIYF

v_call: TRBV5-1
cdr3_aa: CASCLVVSGGGDTQYF

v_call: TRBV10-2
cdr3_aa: CASTGQGSPEQYF

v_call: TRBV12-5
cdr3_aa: CASGLVVGALYNEQFF

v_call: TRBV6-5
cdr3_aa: CATSLAGGGWVTQYF

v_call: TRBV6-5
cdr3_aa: CASSYAPARMNTEAFF

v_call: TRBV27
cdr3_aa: CASQNGVTEAFF

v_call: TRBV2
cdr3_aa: CASSHRGHEQYF

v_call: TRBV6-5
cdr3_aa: CASSRDRAFGETQYF

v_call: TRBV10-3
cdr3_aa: CAISGTSKETQYF

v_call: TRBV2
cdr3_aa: CASRTNRGGNSPLHF

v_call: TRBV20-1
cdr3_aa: CSASALQQGYGYTF

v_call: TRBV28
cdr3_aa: CASSLRGQPYGYTF

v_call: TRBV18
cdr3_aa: CASSPTGVDTQYF

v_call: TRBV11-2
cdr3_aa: CASSLGGQRRENTEAFF

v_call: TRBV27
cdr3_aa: CASQGLAAEQYF

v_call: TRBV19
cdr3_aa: CASSPRENTEAFF

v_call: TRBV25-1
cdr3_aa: CASSEWPTGNLGNTIYF

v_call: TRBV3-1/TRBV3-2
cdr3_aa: CATSGTSVSTGELFF

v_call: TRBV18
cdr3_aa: CASSHRGVTEAFF

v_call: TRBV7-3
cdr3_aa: CASSLQGYEAFF

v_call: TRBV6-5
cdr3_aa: CASSYDPDRGNYGYTF